Detailed here is one T cell receptor (beta chain). The data derive from a study of blood T cell repertoires in COVID-19. Study-level information: From the United States, Italy and Spain came samples of acute and convalescent COVID-19. The cDNA or gDNA used as material had been derived from T cells, B-cell-depleted T cells, or PBMCs.

TCRdb's table, derived via immunoSEQ multiplex PCR, lists solely in-frame clones and lacks some. The sample lists some 250,000 clones; 81% were seen once. Germline trimming cut 1 base from V and 6 bases from J; bases unmatched to any gene: 3. The CDR3 is 15 residues long. CDR1 is SNHLY and CDR2 is FYNNEI in the germline V gene. This TCR was recovered from a woman over 75 with acute or convalescent COVID-19. Sequenced input: peripheral blood. This chain joins TRBV2 and TRBJ2-2; 9 bases match TRBD1. CDR3 residues: CASSEVGQGSGELFF. CDR3 sequence (DNA): TGTGCCAGCAGTGAAGTCGGACAGGGGTCCGGGGAGCTGTTTTTT. Filled out from reference TRBV2 and TRBJ2-2, the complete variable domain reads EPEVTQTPSHQVTQMGQEVILRCVPISNHLYFYWYRQILGQKVEFLVSFYNNEISEKSEIFDDQFSVERPDGSNFTLKIRSTKLEDSAMYFCASSEVGQGSGELFFGEGSRLTVL.